This T cell receptor beta chain was sequenced for a study of shared clonotypes between healthy human individuals. Points from the study as a whole: Against clonotypes common to all four donors, non-shared ones had lower generation probabilities.

This CDR3 contains 14 residues. CDR1 MNHEY and CDR2 SMNVEV come from the germline V gene (reference sequence). Losses at the gene ends were 2 bases for V and 3 bases for J; bases not matched to a gene: 3. CD8 cells classed as naive were CD45RO-negative and positively selected for CCR7, excluding terminally differentiated effector memory CD45RA+ cells. Method: immunoSEQ multiplex PCR; TCRdb's copy keeps in-frame clones and lacks some. Of roughly 570,000 clones listed, roughly 98% are singletons. As for this clone: The antigen remains undetermined.

The specimen was naive CD8+ T cells sorted from blood. The chain is built from TRBV27 and TRBJ1-2; TRBD1 matches at 7 bases. This TCR came from a man aged 30-40 years in good health. CDR3 nucleotide sequence: TGTGCCAGCAGTTTAGCAGGGGGGTACTATGGCTACACCTTC. This gives the protein CASSLAGGYYGYTF.